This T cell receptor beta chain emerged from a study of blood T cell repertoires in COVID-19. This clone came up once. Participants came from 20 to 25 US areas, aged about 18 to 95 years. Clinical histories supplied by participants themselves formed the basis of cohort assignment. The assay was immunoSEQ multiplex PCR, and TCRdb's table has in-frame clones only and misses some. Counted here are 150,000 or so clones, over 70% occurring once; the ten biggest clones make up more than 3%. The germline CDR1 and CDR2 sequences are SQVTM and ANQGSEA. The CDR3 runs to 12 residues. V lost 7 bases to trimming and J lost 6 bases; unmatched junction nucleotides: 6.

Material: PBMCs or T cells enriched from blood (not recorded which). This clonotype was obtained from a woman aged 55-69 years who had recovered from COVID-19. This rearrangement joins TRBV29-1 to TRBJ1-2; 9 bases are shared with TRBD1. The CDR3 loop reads CSGGRTGDGYTF. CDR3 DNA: TGCAGCGGTGGACGGACAGGGGATGGCTACACCTTC.